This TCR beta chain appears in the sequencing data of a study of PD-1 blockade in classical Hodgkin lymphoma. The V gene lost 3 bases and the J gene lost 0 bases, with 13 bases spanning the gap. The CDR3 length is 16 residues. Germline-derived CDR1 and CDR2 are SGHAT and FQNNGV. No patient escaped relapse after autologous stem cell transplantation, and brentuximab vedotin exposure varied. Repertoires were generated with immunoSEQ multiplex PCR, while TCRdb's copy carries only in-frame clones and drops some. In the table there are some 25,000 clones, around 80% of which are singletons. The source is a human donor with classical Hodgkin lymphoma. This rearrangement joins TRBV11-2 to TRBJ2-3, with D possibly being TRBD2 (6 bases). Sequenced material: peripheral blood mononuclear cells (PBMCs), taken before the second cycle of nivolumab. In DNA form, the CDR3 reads TGTGCCAGCAGCTTGAGCCCCGGGACTAGCACAGATACGCAGTATTTT. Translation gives CASSLSPGTSTDTQYF.